These T cell receptor beta chains were read from a single sample in a study of T cell changes during pregnancy in multiple sclerosis. The method was immunoSEQ multiplex PCR; TCRdb's version includes in-frame clones alone and lacks a portion of them. Here the sample spans 40,000 to 55,000 clones, 90% being singletons. Sequencing used CD4+ T cells from peripheral blood mononuclear cells, obtained before pregnancy. These receptors all come from a female donor with multiple sclerosis, enrolled in a pregnancy study. Each CDR3 is given with its conserved first and last residue. The D gene is left open where the match is weak. Only some rows state a clone size, as once, few, many or a class for expanded clones.

v_call	clone_size	d_call	j_call	cdr3_nt	cdr3_aa
TRBV6-1	.	TRBD1	TRBJ1-5	TGTGCCAGCAGTGAAGGCGTCAGGGGGTCCCAAGCTTCGCCCCAGCATTTT	CASSEGVRGSQASPQHF
TRBV5-4	.	TRBD1	TRBJ1-1	TGTGCCAGCAGCTTGGAACAGGGGGTTAATGAAGCTTTCTTT	CASSLEQGVNEAFF
TRBV6-4	.	.	TRBJ2-2	TGTGCCAGCACCGAAGCTAGGGGACAAAAGAACACCGGGGAGCTGTTTTTT	CASTEARGQKNTGELFF
TRBV29-1	.	TRBD2	TRBJ2-5	TGCAGCGTTGGAGGACTAGCGGGAGAGACCCAGTACTTC	CSVGGLAGETQYF
TRBV30	.	.	TRBJ2-7	TGTGCCTGGAGTGTACAGGTCCGGGAGCAGTACTTC	CAWSVQVREQYF
TRBV25-1	.	TRBD1	TRBJ2-1	TGTGCCAGCAGTCAGGACAGGGGGAAGTACAATGAGCAGTTCTTC	CASSQDRGKYNEQFF
TRBV1	.	.	TRBJ2-1	TGCACCAGCAGCCTGGACAAGAGAGGTCTTCGGGACGGAGGGCCTGAGCAGTTCTTC	CTSSLDKRGLRDGGPEQFF
TRBV11-3	.	.	TRBJ2-7	TGTGCCAGCAGTGCCGGAGGTTACGAGCAGTACTTC	CASSAGGYEQYF
TRBV2	.	TRBD1	TRBJ1-3	TGTGCCAGCAGTGCCCAAATACAGGGGGCAGTTGGAAACACCATATATTTT	CASSAQIQGAVGNTIYF
TRBV7-9	once	.	TRBJ1-1	TGTGCCAGCAGCTCTCACCGCGGGGGCACTGAAGCTTTCTTT	CASSSHRGGTEAFF
TRBV7-3	.	.	TRBJ2-1	TGTGCCAGCAGCTTATCGACTGGCCATGAGCAGTTCTTC	CASSLSTGHEQFF
TRBV19	.	TRBD2	TRBJ2-3	TGTGCCAGTAGTACAGCGGGAGGGTCCACAGATACGCAGTATTTT	CASSTAGGSTDTQYF
TRBV7-8	.	.	TRBJ2-3	TGTGCCAGCAGCTTAGCCGGTAGCGGCCTAGGCACAGATACGCAGTATTTT	CASSLAGSGLGTDTQYF
TRBV9	.	TRBD2	TRBJ2-7	TGTGCCAGCAGCGCCGAGAGGGGGCTAGCGGGAGTGAGCGCCGAGCAGTACTTC	CASSAERGLAGVSAEQYF
TRBV5-5	.	.	TRBJ2-7	TGTGCCAGCAGCTCACAGGGATCCTCCTACGAGCAGTACTTC	CASSSQGSSYEQYF
TRBV5-1	.	TRBD1	TRBJ2-1	TGCGCCAGCAGCGACAGGGGCGAATACAATGAGCAGTTCTTC	CASSDRGEYNEQFF
TRBV4-1	.	TRBD2	TRBJ2-3	TGCGCCAGCAGCCAAACAGGACTAGCGGGACCGTATTTT	CASSQTGLAGPYF